Listed here are 26 T cell receptor beta chains from one sample, sequenced in a study of blood T cell repertoires in COVID-19. The protocol was immunoSEQ multiplex PCR, while the TCRdb copy is restricted to in-frame clones and leaves out a portion. Of about 52,000 clones in the sample, roughly four fifths are singletons; the top ten hold roughly 29%. The specimen was peripheral blood. These receptors were obtained from a woman older than 75 with COVID-19, enrolled during active disease.

The chain couples TRBV4-2 to TRBJ1-4, with no clear D. This CDR3 is built from 14 residues. Trimming shortened V by 4 bases and J by 8 bases, and 14 bases separated the two germline ends. Per germline, CDR1 LGHNA and CDR2 YNFKEQ. The chain's CDR3 is CASSPGRKKEKLFF. For the CDR3, the DNA is TGTGCCAGCAGCCCGGGTCGAAAAAAGGAAAAACTGTTTTTT.

V usage is TRBV4-1 and J usage is TRBJ2-7; 10 bases map to TRBD2. The V gene end was trimmed by 1 base and the J gene end by 0 bases; junction bases not matched to a gene: 9. Germline V gives CDR1 MGHRA, CDR2 YSYEKL. The CDR3 spans 18 residues. In DNA form, the CDR3 reads TGCGCCAGCAGCCAAGTACTAGCGGGGATTACGAGCTCCTACGAGCAGTACTTC. This translates into CASSQVLAGITSSYEQYF.

The rearrangement uses TRBV3-1 (or the pseudogene TRBV3-2) and TRBJ1-2; D is perhaps TRBD1 (5 bases). V gave up 5 bases and J gave up 8 bases, with 21 bases separating them. Germline assignment: CDR1 LGHDT and CDR2 YNNKEL (reference sequence). CDR3 length: 15 residues. CDR3 coding DNA: TGTGCCAGCAGCTTAAGGATCCGGGGGATTCCAGGCTACACCTTC. Its protein is CASSLRIRGIPGYTF.

The chain uses TRBV5-1 and TRBJ2-2, with D perhaps TRBD2 (6 bases). Per the germline V gene, CDR1 is SGHRS and CDR2 is YFSETQ. This CDR3 comprises 17 residues. V lost 0 bases and J 2 bases, leaving 14 bases between the germline ends. The CDR3 sequence is CASSLAAREPNTGELFF. CDR3 DNA: TGCGCCAGCAGCTTGGCCGCCCGGGAGCCCAACACCGGGGAGCTGTTTTTT.

V and J are TRBV6-6 and TRBJ1-5, with unresolved D. The germline V gene has CDR1 MNHNY and CDR2 SVGAGI (reference sequence). The CDR3 consists of 16 residues. Trimming took off 5 bases at V and 3 bases at J, with 17 bases between the two ends. The CDR3 DNA reads TGTGCCAGCAGTGGCGGTGTATTGGGTAACAATCAGCCCCAGCATTTT. Protein sequence: CASSGGVLGNNQPQHF.

The V and J genes are TRBV18 and TRBJ2-7; D not resolved. Germline-derived CDR1 and CDR2 are KGHSH and LQKENI. The CDR3 is made up of 16 amino acids. Trimming removed 6 bases from V and 0 bases from J, with 18 bases in between. CDR3 sequence reads: CASSPRSRQSSYEQYF. In DNA form, the CDR3 reads TGTGCCAGCTCCCCTAGGTCGAGGCAAAGCTCCTACGAGCAGTACTTC.

V gene TRBV3-1 (or the pseudogene TRBV3-2) combines with J gene TRBJ2-1; the D gene is possibly TRBD2 (5 bases). CDR1 is LGHDT and CDR2 is YNNKEL in the germline V gene (reference sequence). The CDR3 consists of 11 residues. V was cut by 4 bases and J by 9 bases, with 7 bases left in between. The CDR3 protein is CASSRLAEQFF. Here the CDR3 DNA reads TGTGCCAGCAGCCGCCTAGCTGAGCAGTTCTTC.

The chain couples TRBV2 to TRBJ1-5; tentatively, D is TRBD1 (6 bases). CDR1 is SNHLY and CDR2 is FYNNEI in the germline V gene. The CDR3 sequence is 17 residues long. With 5 bases removed from V and 6 bases from J, the gap between germline ends came to 23 bases. Written as DNA, the CDR3 is TGTGCCAGCAGTCCCTCAGGGGCGGGGGTGAGTGGTCAGCCCCAGCATTTT. Protein sequence: CASSPSGAGVSGQPQHF.

This chain uses TRBV7-6 with TRBJ2-7; D perhaps matches TRBD2 (6 bases). V lost 1 base and J 4 bases, leaving 20 bases between the germline ends. This CDR3 spans 17 amino acids. CDR1 and CDR2 from the germline V gene are SGHVS and FNYEAQ. Written as DNA, the CDR3 is TGTGCCAGCAGCTTAGTCGGGGGAGCGGGCACGAATTACGAGCAGTACTTC. Translated: CASSLVGGAGTNYEQYF. Full variable domain (outside the CDR3, taken from reference TRBV7-6 and TRBJ2-7): GAGVSQSPRYKVTKRGQDVALRCDPISGHVSLYWYRQALGQGPEFLTYFNYEAQQDKSGLPNDRFSAERPEGSISTLTIQRTEQRDSAMYRCASSLVGGAGTNYEQYFGPGTRLTVT.

This clone was counted between two and nine times. CDR3 residues: CASSFGGDWSSYEQYF. The CDR3 DNA sequence: TGTGCCAGCAGCTTCGGCGGGGACTGGAGCTCCTACGAGCAGTACTTC. The chain has TRBV11-1 and TRBJ2-7; D is perhaps TRBD2 (6 bases). The length of the CDR3 is 16 residues. Trimming left V 3 bases short and J 0 bases short, with 15 bases between. Germline loops: CDR1 SGHAT, CDR2 FQDESV (reference sequence).

This clone is labeled medium-sized. This sequence joins TRBV27 and TRBJ1-1; D unresolved. CDR1 is MNHEY, CDR2 SMNVEV, per germline (reference sequence). Deletions cut 4 bases from V and 7 bases from J, with 16 bases between. The CDR3 covers 14 residues. CDR3 DNA: TGTGCCAGCAGTTATCAGGCGCTTAACGGTGAAGCTTTCTTT. It translates to CASSYQALNGEAFF.

The V gene is TRBV6-5, the J gene TRBJ2-5; 7 bases are shared with TRBD2. The trim removed 5 bases at V and 5 bases at J, leaving 11 bases unmatched. The germline CDR1 and CDR2 sequences are MNHEY and SVGAGI. This CDR3 is 15 amino acids long. DNA for the CDR3: TGTGCCAGCAGTCACGGGGGGACCCTCAAGGAGACCCAGTACTTC. Its protein product is CASSHGGTLKETQYF.

J is TRBJ2-1 and V is TRBV7-3; 9 bases fit TRBD2. After removal of 3 bases from V and 4 bases from J, the junction contained 7 bases not matched to a gene. This CDR3 is 16 amino acids long. Germline CDR1 reads SGHTA; CDR2 reads FQGTGA. DNA of the CDR3: TGTGCCAGCAGCTTCTCCGGGACTAGCACTTACAATGAGCAGTTCTTC. This sequence encodes CASSFSGTSTYNEQFF.

The CDR3 DNA is TGTGCCAGTAGTAAAGGACAGGAGGGGCCTCGCTCCACAGATACGCAGTATTTT. It translates to CASSKGQEGPRSTDTQYF. This chain uses TRBV19 with TRBJ2-3, with a possible D match to TRBD1 (7 bases). Germline V gene sequence: CDR1 LNHDA, CDR2 SQIVND (reference sequence). This CDR3 has 18 amino acids. V dropped 4 bases and J dropped 2 bases, with 22 bases sitting between them.

The chain has TRBV18 and TRBJ1-5; TRBD1 matches 12 bases. After removal of 3 bases from V and 5 bases from J, the junction contained 8 bases not matched to a gene. The CDR3 loop spans 17 amino acids. CDR1 KGHSH and CDR2 LQKENI come from the germline V gene. This CDR3 reads CASSPGQGAFSDQPQHF. In nucleotides, the CDR3 is TGTGCCAGCTCACCGGGACAGGGGGCGTTCAGTGATCAGCCCCAGCATTTT.

This clone appeared once. The rearrangement uses TRBV19 and TRBJ2-3, with D perhaps TRBD2 (5 bases). In germline, CDR1 is LNHDA, CDR2 SQIVND (reference sequence). Trimming took off 6 bases at V and 0 bases at J, with 10 bases between the two ends. The CDR3 extends over 14 amino acids. CDR3 protein: CASRARTSTDTQYF. CDR3 in DNA: TGTGCCAGTAGAGCACGGACTAGCACAGATACGCAGTATTTT.

The chain couples TRBV5-8 to TRBJ1-2, with D hard to call. Per the germline V gene, CDR1 is SGHTS and CDR2 is YDEGEE. V was clipped by 0 bases and J by 9 bases, with 15 bases between them. There are 14 residues in the CDR3. CDR3 DNA: TGTGCCAGCAGCTTGGCCAGTACCCAATTTCGCTACACCTTC. This gives the protein CASSLASTQFRYTF. The variable domain in full, with the rest retrieved from reference TRBV5-8 and TRBJ1-2, is EAGVTQSPTHLIKTRGQQATLRCSPISGHTSVYWYQQALGLGLQFLLWYDEGEERNRGNFPPRFSGRQFPNYSSELNVNALELEDSALYLCASSLASTQFRYTFGSGTRLTVV.

This sequence joins TRBV6-1 and TRBJ1-5, with 7 nucleotides matching TRBD1. J lost 7 bases, V lost 0 bases, and 6 bases had no gene match. This CDR3 spans 15 amino acids. Per germline, CDR1 MNHNS and CDR2 SASEGT. This CDR3 is CASSEARGQGQPQHF. In DNA, the CDR3 is TGTGCCAGCAGTGAAGCGAGGGGGCAAGGGCAGCCCCAGCATTTT.

J is TRBJ1-2 and V is TRBV6-5; maybe TRBD1 (5 bases). The CDR3 extends over 15 amino acids. V lost 5 bases and J 4 bases, leaving 17 bases between the germline ends. Germline V gene data show CDR1 as MNHEY and CDR2 as SVGAGI. The CDR3 region is CASSPGTGGSYGYTF. CDR3 sequence (DNA): TGTGCCAGCAGTCCTGGGACGGGAGGGAGCTATGGCTACACCTTC.

The V call is TRBV4-1, the J call TRBJ2-7, with TRBD2 identical over 9 bases. The CDR3 totals 15 residues. The V and J ends lost 6 bases and 2 bases, in that order; junction bases with no gene match: 8. CDR1 is MGHRA, CDR2 YSYEKL, per germline. The CDR3 nucleotides are TGCGCCAGCAGTCTTGGACTAGCGCAACCCTACGAGCAGTACTTC. It yields the protein CASSLGLAQPYEQYF.

This chain uses TRBV11-2 with TRBJ2-7; D call uncertain. Between the trimmed V and J ends, which lost 5 bases and 0 bases, there was a span of 11 bases. Germline values: CDR1 SGHAT, CDR2 FQNNGV. The length of the CDR3 is 14 residues. The CDR3 DNA reads as TGTGCCAGCAGCCCAGTGATCGCCTCCTACGAGCAGTACTTC. Its protein is CASSPVIASYEQYF.

The rearrangement uses TRBV18 and TRBJ2-2; 9 nucleotides agree with TRBD2. The V segment lost 5 bases and the J segment 5 bases; nucleotides outside the gene matches: 9. Germline CDR1 reads KGHSH; CDR2 reads LQKENI. The CDR3 covers 16 residues. This CDR3 reads CASSSTSGLSTGELFF. The CDR3 nucleotides read TGTGCCAGCTCATCTACTAGCGGGCTTAGTACCGGGGAGCTGTTTTTT. Looking up the rest from reference TRBV18 and TRBJ2-2 gives the full variable domain: NAGVMQNPRHLVRRRGQEARLRCSPMKGHSHVYWYRQLPEEGLKFMVYLQKENIIDESGMPKERFSAEFPKEGPSILRIQQVVRGDSAAYFCASSSTSGLSTGELFFGEGSRLTVL.

This sequence joins TRBV28 and TRBJ2-3, with TRBD2 identical over 8 bases. Looked up from germline, CDR1 is MDHEN and CDR2 is SYDVKM. V was clipped by 1 base and J by 2 bases; unmatched bases: 2. CDR3 size: 15 residues. CDR3 nucleotides: TGTGCCAGCAGTTTATATAGCGGGGACACAGATACGCAGTATTTT. It translates to CASSLYSGDTDTQYF.

The genes are TRBV25-1 and TRBJ2-1; TRBD1 is a possible D gene (6 bases). Trimming stripped 3 bases from V and 4 bases from J, with 22 bases between. CDR3 length equals 18 residues. In germline, CDR1 is MGHDK, CDR2 SYGVNS. In DNA, the CDR3 is TGTGCCAGCAGTGAGCCCCGACAGGTCCATCCCGCATACAATGAGCAGTTCTTC. This gives the protein CASSEPRQVHPAYNEQFF.

V gene TRBV7-8 combines with J gene TRBJ1-2; no reliable D call. The germline gives CDR1 SGHVS, CDR2 FQNEAQ. This CDR3 is 13 amino acids long. V shed 1 base and J shed 4 bases, with 7 bases lying between them. CDR3 protein: CASSLVNGYGYTF. The CDR3, as DNA: TGTGCCAGCAGCTTAGTAAACGGCTATGGCTACACCTTC.

The chain carries TRBV5-1 and TRBJ2-6, with D perhaps matching TRBD2 (6 bases). Germline CDR1 is SGHRS and CDR2 is YFSETQ. CDR3 length equals 15 residues. Between the trimmed V and J ends, which lost 0 bases and 4 bases, there was a span of 8 bases. CDR3: CASSLELAGANVLTF. CDR3 DNA sequence: TGCGCCAGCAGCTTGGAACTAGCAGGGGCCAACGTCCTGACTTTC.